Shown below are 8 T cell receptor beta chains from a single sample sequenced in a study of blood T cell repertoires in COVID-19. Some clones are missing from TCRdb's copy, which holds only in-frame ones; the method was immunoSEQ multiplex PCR. The sample has about 140,000 clones; approximately 80% are singletons. Material for sequencing was PBMCs or T cells enriched from blood (not recorded which). Receptor source: a man aged 65-85 years who had been exposed to COVID-19.

This chain uses TRBV3-1 (or the pseudogene TRBV3-2) with TRBJ1-6, with TRBD1 matching 8 bases. Trimming removed 3 bases from V and 5 bases from J; junction bases left unmatched: 3. Germline V gene data show CDR1 as LGHDT and CDR2 as YNNKEL (reference sequence). CDR3 length: 15 amino acids. The DNA of the CDR3 is TGTGCCAGCAGCCATCTGGGACAGGATAATTCACCCCTCCACTTT. It encodes CASSHLGQDNSPLHF.

V gene TRBV28 combines with J gene TRBJ1-2, with D uncertain. V gave up 6 bases and J gave up 1 base, with 15 bases separating them. In germline, CDR1 is MDHEN, CDR2 SYDVKM. The CDR3 runs to 15 residues. CDR3 DNA: TGTGCCAGCAGGGAGGGTGCCCGCTATAACTATGGCTACACCTTC. It yields the protein CASREGARYNYGYTF.

This clone has only one observation. The V and J genes are TRBV5-4 and TRBJ2-3; weak D call: TRBD1 (5 bases). The CDR3 is 14 residues long. Trimming pared 3 bases from V and 0 bases from J, leaving 8 bases between. Germline loops: CDR1 SGHNT, CDR2 YYREEE (reference sequence). As DNA, the CDR3 is TGTGCCAGCAGCTCCCGGACAAGCACAGATACGCAGTATTTT. Protein product: CASSSRTSTDTQYF. Drawing the rest from reference TRBV5-4 and TRBJ2-3, the complete variable domain is ETGVTQSPTHLIKTRGQQVTLRCSSQSGHNTVSWYQQALGQGPQFIFQYYREEENGRGNFPPRFSGLQFPNYSSELNVNALELDDSALYLCASSSRTSTDTQYFGPGTRLTVL.

This clone has only a few counts. The V call is TRBV7-2, the J call TRBJ2-7, with TRBD2 identical over 9 bases. Germline V CDR1 and CDR2: SGHTA, FQGNSA. The CDR3 is 14 amino acids. J was trimmed by 2 bases and V by 7 bases; bases with no gene match: 6. The CDR3, as DNA: TGTGCCAGCACCCCCGGCGGGGGGGCCTACGAGCAGTACTTC. This encodes CASTPGGGAYEQYF.

The genes are TRBV10-3 and TRBJ1-4, with TRBD1 matching over 7 bases. The junction had 7 bases not matched to a gene; V was cut back by 4 bases and J by 8 bases. CDR3 length: 14 residues. Looked up from germline, CDR1 is ENHRY and CDR2 is SYGVKD. As DNA, the CDR3 is TGTGCCATCAGTGCCTCCGACAGGGCGGAAAAACTGTTTTTT. This translates into CAISASDRAEKLFF.

The sample holds one count of this clone. The rearrangement joins TRBV29-1 to TRBJ2-1; D is undetermined. The CDR3 has 10 amino acids. CDR1 is SQVTM, CDR2 ANQGSEA, per germline. V was cut by 6 bases and J by 9 bases, with 9 bases left in between. The CDR3 DNA reads TGCAGCGTCGAGACAAGTGAGCAGTTCTTC. Translating it yields CSVETSEQFF.

In this sample, this clone turned up once. The genes are TRBV10-3 and TRBJ1-2, with 9 bases matching TRBD1. This CDR3 contains 13 residues. V dropped 6 bases and J dropped 5; count of bases not matched to a gene: 4. In germline, CDR1 is ENHRY, CDR2 SYGVKD. CDR3 coding DNA: TGTGCCATCAGCTCGGGACAGGGTTATGGCTACACCTTC. This codes for CAISSGQGYGYTF.

This clone was counted only a few times. The V call is TRBV4-3, the J call TRBJ1-2; D is ambiguous. V was pared by 0 bases and J by 6 bases, with 17 bases between. The CDR3 has 16 residues. Germline CDR1 reads LGHNA; CDR2 reads YSLEER. CDR3: CASSQDIVSIRDGYTF. The CDR3 nucleotides are TGCGCCAGCAGCCAAGATATTGTATCAATACGCGATGGCTACACCTTC.